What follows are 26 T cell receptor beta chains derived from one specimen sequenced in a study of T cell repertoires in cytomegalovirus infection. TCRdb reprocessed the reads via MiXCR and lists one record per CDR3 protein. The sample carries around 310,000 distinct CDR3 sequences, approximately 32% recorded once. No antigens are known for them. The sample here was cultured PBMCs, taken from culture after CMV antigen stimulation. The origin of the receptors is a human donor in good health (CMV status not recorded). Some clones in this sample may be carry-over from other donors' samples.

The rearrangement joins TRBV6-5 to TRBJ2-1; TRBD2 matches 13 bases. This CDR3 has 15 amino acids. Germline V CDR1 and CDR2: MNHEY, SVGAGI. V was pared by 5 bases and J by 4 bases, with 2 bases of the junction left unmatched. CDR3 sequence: CASSATSGGYNEQFF. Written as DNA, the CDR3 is TGTGCCAGCAGTGCGACTAGCGGGGGGTACAATGAGCAGTTCTTC.

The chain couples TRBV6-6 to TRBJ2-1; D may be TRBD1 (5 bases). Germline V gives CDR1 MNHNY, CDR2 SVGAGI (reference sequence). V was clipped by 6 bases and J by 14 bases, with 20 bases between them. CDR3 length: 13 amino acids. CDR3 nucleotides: TGTGCCAGCAGCCCCAGGTCGGCAGGGTGGGAGTTCTTC. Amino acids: CASSPRSAGWEFF.

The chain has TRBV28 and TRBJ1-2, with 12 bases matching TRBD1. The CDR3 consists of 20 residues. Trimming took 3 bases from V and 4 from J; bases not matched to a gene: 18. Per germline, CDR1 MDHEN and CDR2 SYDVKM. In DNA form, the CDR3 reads TGTGCCAGCAGTTTTTCCTACGCCGGGACAGGGGGCGCGAGGGGCTATGGCTACACCTTC. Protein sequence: CASSFSYAGTGGARGYGYTF.

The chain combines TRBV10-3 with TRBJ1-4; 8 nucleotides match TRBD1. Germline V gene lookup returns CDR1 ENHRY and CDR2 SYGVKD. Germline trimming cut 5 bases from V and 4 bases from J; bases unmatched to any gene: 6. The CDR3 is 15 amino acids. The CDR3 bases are TGTGCCATCAGTCGTCAGGGGGCAAATAATGAAAAACTGTTTTTT. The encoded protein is CAISRQGANNEKLFF.

The CDR3 bases are TGTGCCAGCAGTATGCAGGGGGGGGCTGAAGCTTTCTTT. This codes for CASSMQGGAEAFF. This chain links TRBV27 with TRBJ1-1, with TRBD1 matching 7 bases. V lost 5 bases to trimming and J lost 6 bases; unmatched junction nucleotides: 6. Germline CDR1 is MNHEY and CDR2 is SMNVEV (reference sequence). There are 13 residues in the CDR3.

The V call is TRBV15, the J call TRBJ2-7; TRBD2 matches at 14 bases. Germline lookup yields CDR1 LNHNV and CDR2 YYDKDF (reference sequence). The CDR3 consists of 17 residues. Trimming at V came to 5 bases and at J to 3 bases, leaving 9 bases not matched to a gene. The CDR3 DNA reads TGTGCCACCAGCGCCGGGACTGGGACTAGCGGGAGCTACGAGCAGTACTTC. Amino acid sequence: CATSAGTGTSGSYEQYF.

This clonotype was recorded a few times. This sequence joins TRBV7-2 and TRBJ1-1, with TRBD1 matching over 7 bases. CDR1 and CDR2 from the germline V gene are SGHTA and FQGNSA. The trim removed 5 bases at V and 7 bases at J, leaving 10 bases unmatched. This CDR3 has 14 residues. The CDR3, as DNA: TGTGCCAGCAGCCTGGGACAGCTGGGGGGTGAAGCTTTCTTT. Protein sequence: CASSLGQLGGEAFF. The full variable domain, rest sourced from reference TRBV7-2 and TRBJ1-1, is GAGVSQSPSNKVTEKGKDVELRCDPISGHTALYWYRQSLGQGLEFLIYFQGNSAPDKSGLPSDRFSAERTGGSVSTLTIQRTQQEDSAVYLCASSLGQLGGEAFFGQGTRLTVV.

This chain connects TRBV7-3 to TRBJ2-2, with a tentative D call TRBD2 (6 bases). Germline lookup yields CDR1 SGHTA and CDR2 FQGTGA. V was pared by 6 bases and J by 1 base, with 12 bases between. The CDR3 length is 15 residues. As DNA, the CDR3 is TGTGCCAGCAGGCCGACGGGACTGAACACCGGGGAGCTGTTTTTT. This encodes CASRPTGLNTGELFF. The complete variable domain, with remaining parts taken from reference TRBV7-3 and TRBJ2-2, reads GAGVSQTPSNKVTEKGKYVELRCDPISGHTALYWYRQSLGQGPEFLIYFQGTGAADDSGLPNDRFFAVRPEGSVSTLKIQRTERGDSAVYLCASRPTGLNTGELFFGEGSRLTVL.

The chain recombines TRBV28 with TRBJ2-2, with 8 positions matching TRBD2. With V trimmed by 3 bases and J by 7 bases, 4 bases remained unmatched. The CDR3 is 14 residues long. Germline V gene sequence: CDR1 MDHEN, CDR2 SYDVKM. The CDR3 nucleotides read TGTGCCAGCAGTTTTACCGCGGGGGGCGGGGAGCTGTTTTTT. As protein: CASSFTAGGGELFF.

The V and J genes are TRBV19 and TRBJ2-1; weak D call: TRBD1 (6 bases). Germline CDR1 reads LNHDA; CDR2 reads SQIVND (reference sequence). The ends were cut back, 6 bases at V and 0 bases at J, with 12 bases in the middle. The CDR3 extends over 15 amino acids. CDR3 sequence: CASSRQVNSYNEQFF. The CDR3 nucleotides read TGTGCCAGTAGCCGACAGGTCAACTCCTACAATGAGCAGTTCTTC.

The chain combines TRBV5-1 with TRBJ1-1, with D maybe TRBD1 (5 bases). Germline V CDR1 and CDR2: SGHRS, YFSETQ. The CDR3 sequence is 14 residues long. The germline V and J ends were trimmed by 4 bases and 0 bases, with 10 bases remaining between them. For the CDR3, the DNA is TGCGCCAGCAGCACACAGGCCCTGAACACTGAAGCTTTCTTT. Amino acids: CASSTQALNTEAFF.

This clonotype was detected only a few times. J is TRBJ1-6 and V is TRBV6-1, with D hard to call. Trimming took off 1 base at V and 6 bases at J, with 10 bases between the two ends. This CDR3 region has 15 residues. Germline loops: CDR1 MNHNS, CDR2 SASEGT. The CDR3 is CASSEGPGINSPLHF. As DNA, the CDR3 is TGTGCCAGCAGTGAAGGCCCGGGAATTAATTCACCCCTCCACTTT.

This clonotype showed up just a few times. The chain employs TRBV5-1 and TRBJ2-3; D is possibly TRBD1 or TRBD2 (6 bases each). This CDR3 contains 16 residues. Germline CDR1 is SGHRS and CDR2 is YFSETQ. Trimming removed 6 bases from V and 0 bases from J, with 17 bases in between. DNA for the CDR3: TGCGCCAGCACCGAGAGGACGGGGGCGAGCACAGATACGCAGTATTTT. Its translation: CASTERTGASTDTQYF. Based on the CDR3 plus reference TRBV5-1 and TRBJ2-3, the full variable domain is KAGVTQTPRYLIKTRGQQVTLSCSPISGHRSVSWYQQTPGQGLQFLFEYFSETQRNKGNFPGRFSGRQFSNSRSEMNVSTLELGDSALYLCASTERTGASTDTQYFGPGTRLTVL.

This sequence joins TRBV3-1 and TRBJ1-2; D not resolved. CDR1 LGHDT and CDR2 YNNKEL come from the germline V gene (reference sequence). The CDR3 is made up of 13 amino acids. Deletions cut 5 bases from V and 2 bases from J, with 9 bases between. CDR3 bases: TGTGCCAGCAGCGCTTGGACCAACTATGGCTACACCTTC. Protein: CASSAWTNYGYTF. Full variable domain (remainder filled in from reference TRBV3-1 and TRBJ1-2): DTAVSQTPKYLVTQMGNDKSIKCEQNLGHDTMYWYKQDSKKFLKIMFSYNNKELIINETVPNRFSPKSPDKAHLNLHINSLELGDSAVYFCASSAWTNYGYTFGSGTRLTVV.

CDR3 sequence (DNA): TGTGCCAGCAGCCATGCTAGCCCTGCCACAGATACGCAGTATTTT. It yields the protein CASSHASPATDTQYF. The chain links TRBV14 to TRBJ2-3; D is possibly TRBD2 (5 bases). Germline V gene data show CDR1 as SGHDN and CDR2 as FVKESK. V was pared by 3 bases and J by 2 bases, with 12 bases between. This CDR3 has 15 amino acids.

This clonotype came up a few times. The CDR3 nucleotides read TGTGCCAGCAGTGAGCGAGGGAGTCTTTCTGAAAAACTGTTTTTT. Its protein is CASSERGSLSEKLFF. The chain couples TRBV6-1 to TRBJ1-4; D is ambiguous. Deletions cut 3 bases from V and 7 bases from J, with 15 bases between. The CDR3 is 15 amino acids. The germline V gene has CDR1 MNHNS and CDR2 SASEGT.

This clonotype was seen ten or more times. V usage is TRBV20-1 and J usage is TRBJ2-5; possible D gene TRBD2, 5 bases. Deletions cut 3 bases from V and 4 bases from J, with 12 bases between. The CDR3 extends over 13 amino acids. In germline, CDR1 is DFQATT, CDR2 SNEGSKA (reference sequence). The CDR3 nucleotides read TGCAGTGCTAGTAACCAAGGGAGAGAGACCCAGTACTTC. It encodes CSASNQGRETQYF.

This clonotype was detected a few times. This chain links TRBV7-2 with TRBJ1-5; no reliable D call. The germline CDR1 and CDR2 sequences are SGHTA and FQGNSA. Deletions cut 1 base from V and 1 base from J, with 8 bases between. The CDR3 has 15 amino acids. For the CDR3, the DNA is TGTGCCAGCAGCTTAGTCCTTGGGAGCAATCAGCCCCAGCATTTT. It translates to CASSLVLGSNQPQHF. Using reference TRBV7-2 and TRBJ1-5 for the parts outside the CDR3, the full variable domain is GAGVSQSPSNKVTEKGKDVELRCDPISGHTALYWYRQSLGQGLEFLIYFQGNSAPDKSGLPSDRFSAERTGGSVSTLTIQRTQQEDSAVYLCASSLVLGSNQPQHFGDGTRLSIL.

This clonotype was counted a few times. CDR3 sequence reads: CASNTLGHGGEAFF. The DNA for the CDR3 is TGTGCCAGCAATACTCTGGGACACGGTGGTGAAGCTTTCTTT. The chain recombines TRBV6-1 with TRBJ1-1, with a possible D match to TRBD1 (6 bases). The CDR3 consists of 14 residues. CDR1 is MNHNS, CDR2 SASEGT, per germline. Trimming shortened V by 7 bases and J by 7 bases, and 19 bases separated the two germline ends.

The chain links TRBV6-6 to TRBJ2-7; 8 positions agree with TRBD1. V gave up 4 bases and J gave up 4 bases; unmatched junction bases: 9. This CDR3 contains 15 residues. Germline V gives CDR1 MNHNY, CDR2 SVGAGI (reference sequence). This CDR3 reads CASSSSGTGAYEQYF. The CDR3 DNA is TGTGCCAGCAGTTCCTCCGGGACAGGTGCTTACGAGCAGTACTTC.

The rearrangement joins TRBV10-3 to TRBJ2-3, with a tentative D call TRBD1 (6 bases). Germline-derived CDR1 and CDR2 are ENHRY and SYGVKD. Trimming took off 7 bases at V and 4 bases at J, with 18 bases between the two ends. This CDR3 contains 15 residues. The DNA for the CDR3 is TGTGCCATCACTGTGGGGGACATAGGATCAGATACGCAGTATTTT. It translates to CAITVGDIGSDTQYF.

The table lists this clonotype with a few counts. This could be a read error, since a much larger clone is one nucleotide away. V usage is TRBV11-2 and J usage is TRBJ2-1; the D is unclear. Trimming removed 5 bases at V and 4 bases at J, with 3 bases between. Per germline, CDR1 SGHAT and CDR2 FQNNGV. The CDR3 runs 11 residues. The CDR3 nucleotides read TGTGCCAGCAGCAAATACAATGAGCAGTTCTTC. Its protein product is CASSKYNEQFF. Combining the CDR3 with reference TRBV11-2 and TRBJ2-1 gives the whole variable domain EAGVAQSPRYKIIEKRQSVAFWCNPISGHATLYWYQQILGQGPKLLIQFQNNGVVDDSQLPKDRFSAERLKGVDSTLKIQPAKLEDSAVYLCASSKYNEQFFGPGTRLTVL.

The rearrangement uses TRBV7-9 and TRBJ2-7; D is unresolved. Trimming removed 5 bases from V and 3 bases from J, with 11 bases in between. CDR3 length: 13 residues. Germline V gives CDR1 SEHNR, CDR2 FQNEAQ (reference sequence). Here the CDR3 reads CASSPYGDYEQYF. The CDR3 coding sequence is TGTGCCAGCAGCCCTTATGGGGACTACGAGCAGTACTTC.

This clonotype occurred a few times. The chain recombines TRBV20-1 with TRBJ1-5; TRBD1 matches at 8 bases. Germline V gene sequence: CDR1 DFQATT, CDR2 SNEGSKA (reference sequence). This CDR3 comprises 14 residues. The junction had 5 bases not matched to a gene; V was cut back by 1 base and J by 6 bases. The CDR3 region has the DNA TGCAGTGCTAGAGTCGGACAGGGAGGTCAGCCCCAGCATTTT. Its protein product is CSARVGQGGQPQHF.

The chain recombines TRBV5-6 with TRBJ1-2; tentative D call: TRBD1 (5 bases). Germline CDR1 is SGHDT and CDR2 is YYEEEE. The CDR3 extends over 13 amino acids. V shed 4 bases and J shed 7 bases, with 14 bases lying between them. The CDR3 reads CASSIGPQGGYTF. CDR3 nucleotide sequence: TGTGCCAGCAGCATCGGACCTCAGGGTGGCTACACCTTC.

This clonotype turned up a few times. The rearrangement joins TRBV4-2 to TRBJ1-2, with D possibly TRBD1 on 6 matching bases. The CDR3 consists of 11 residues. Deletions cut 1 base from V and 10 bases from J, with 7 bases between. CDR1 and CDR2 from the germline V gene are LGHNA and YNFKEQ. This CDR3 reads CASSQAGAYTF. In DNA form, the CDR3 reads TGTGCCAGCAGCCAAGCAGGGGCCTACACCTTC.